The 19 T cell receptor beta chains reported below all come from one sample, sequenced in a study of blood T cell repertoires in COVID-19 (dated by TCRdb to 2020 to 2022). The library was generated by the immunoSEQ multiplex PCR assay. Here the immuneACCESS table is served through TCRdb, limited to in-frame sequences with V and J called. Missing clones are a known gap in these copies; in checked studies unresolved V genes cover under half, and the rest lacks a known reason. Here the sample has about 160,000 clones; around 92% occur a single time. Jointly, the top ten make up roughly 4.8% of the sample. Sample: peripheral blood. These TCRs come from a man between 25 and 39 years old with COVID-19, enrolled during active disease.

The table lists this clone with a few counts. This sequence joins TRBV27 and TRBJ2-7; possible D gene TRBD1, 6 bases. The germline CDR1 and CDR2 sequences are MNHEY and SMNVEV (reference sequence). V shed 5 bases and J shed 3 bases, with 8 bases lying between them. This CDR3 has 12 residues. The DNA of the CDR3 is TGTGCCAGCAGTCAAGGGGGCTACGAGCAGTACTTC. It is translated as CASSQGGYEQYF.

V gene TRBV28 combines with J gene TRBJ2-1, with 9 bases lining up with TRBD2. This CDR3 spans 16 amino acids. V lost 7 bases and J lost 5; bases outside the gene matches: 12. Germline V gives CDR1 MDHEN, CDR2 SYDVKM. The CDR3 coding sequence is TGTGCCAGCAAAAGCGGGAGGACGATGACCGACAATGAGCAGTTCTTC. Translated, it gives CASKSGRTMTDNEQFF.

J is TRBJ2-7 and V is TRBV21-1; TRBD2 is the table's D call, not checked against the DNA. TRBV21-1 is a pseudogene locus. CDR3 length: 19 residues. CDR3 DNA: TGTGCCAGCAGCAAACCCGGACTAGCGGGAGTTCGGGCTCCTGGCGAGCAGTACTTC. It codes for CASSKPGLAGVRAPGEQYF.

The V call is TRBV5-1, the J call TRBJ1-1, with 9 bases fitting TRBD1. Unmatched junction bases numbered 9, after V lost 5 bases and J lost 1 base. The CDR3 loop spans 16 amino acids. In germline, CDR1 is SGHRS, CDR2 YFSETQ. The CDR3 DNA sequence: TGCGCCAGCAGATTTGGGACAGGGATTAGGAACACTGAAGCTTTCTTT. Residues: CASRFGTGIRNTEAFF.

The chain is built from TRBV27 and TRBJ1-4; 7 positions match TRBD1. Trimming cost V 5 bases and J 4 bases; bases outside gene matches: 10. The CDR3 consists of 16 residues. Germline V gene data show CDR1 as MNHEY and CDR2 as SMNVEV (reference sequence). This CDR3 reads CASSRQGLTFNEKLFF. The CDR3 DNA is TGTGCCAGCAGTCGACAGGGCCTTACTTTTAATGAAAAACTGTTTTTT.

CDR3 nucleotide sequence: TGTGCCAGCAGCTCGAAGCTCTCGACAGGGTCCTTAAGGAATGGCTACACCTTC. The encoded protein is CASSSKLSTGSLRNGYTF. The chain employs TRBV5-8 and TRBJ1-2; 7 nucleotides line up with TRBD1. This CDR3 spans 18 amino acids. Germline-derived CDR1 and CDR2 are SGHTS and YDEGEE. Trimming removed 3 bases from V and 6 bases from J; junction bases left unmatched: 20.

The chain joins TRBV18 to TRBJ2-7; TRBD2 matches at 11 bases. Trimming removed 3 bases from V and 1 base from J; junction bases left unmatched: 2. The germline CDR1 and CDR2 sequences are KGHSH and LQKENI. The CDR3 is made up of 15 amino acids. CDR3 sequence (DNA): TGTGCCAGCTCACCTGGACTAGCGGGTTCCTACGAGCAGTACTTC. Residues: CASSPGLAGSYEQYF.

The chain has TRBV19 and TRBJ1-2; 11 nucleotides align to TRBD1. Germline CDR1 and CDR2: LNHDA and SQIVND (reference sequence). After removal of 8 bases from V and 4 bases from J, the junction contained 9 bases not matched to a gene. The CDR3 sequence is 15 residues long. The CDR3 protein is CASHLAGQGVYGYTF. The CDR3 nucleotides read TGTGCCAGTCACCTTGCGGGACAGGGGGTCTATGGCTACACCTTC.

The chain links TRBV3-1 (or the pseudogene TRBV3-2) to TRBJ2-7; 7 bases are a match to TRBD1. Per the germline V gene, CDR1 is LGHDT and CDR2 is YNNKEL (reference sequence). This CDR3 is 15 amino acids long. The trim removed 1 base at V and 3 bases at J, leaving 6 bases unmatched. The CDR3 here is CASSQAGTVVYEQYF. CDR3 in DNA: TGTGCCAGCAGCCAAGCCGGGACAGTGGTCTACGAGCAGTACTTC.

A single count supports this clone. The V gene is TRBV4-3, the J gene TRBJ2-7; D might be TRBD1 (6 bases). V shed 0 bases and J shed 4 bases, with 13 bases lying between them. This CDR3 contains 15 residues. The germline CDR1 and CDR2 sequences are LGHNA and YSLEER. The CDR3 reads CASSQDWGRGYEQYF. DNA of the CDR3: TGCGCCAGCAGCCAAGATTGGGGGCGCGGGTACGAGCAGTACTTC.

This clone has only one observation. The chain links TRBV19 to TRBJ1-1; 7 nucleotides match TRBD1. The CDR3 sequence is 15 residues long. Germline CDR1 is LNHDA and CDR2 is SQIVND (reference sequence). V trimming: 7 bases; J trimming: 4 bases; junction bases outside the gene matches: 12. The CDR3, as DNA: TGTGCCAGTACTCCTATAGGGGGCATCTCCACTGAAGCTTTCTTT. Amino acids: CASTPIGGISTEAFF. Variable domain in full (rest from reference TRBV19 and TRBJ1-1): DGGITQSPKYLFRKEGQNVTLSCEQNLNHDAMYWYRQDPGQGLRLIYYSQIVNDFQKGDIAEGYSVSREKKESFPLTVTSAQKNPTAFYLCASTPIGGISTEAFFGQGTRLTVV.

The chain links TRBV5-4 to TRBJ2-2; 7 nucleotides line up with TRBD2. Trimming at V came to 0 bases and at J to 7 bases, leaving 6 bases not matched to a gene. This CDR3 region has 15 residues. Germline V CDR1 and CDR2: SGHNT, YYREEE (reference sequence). In nucleotides, the CDR3 is TGTGCCAGCAGCTTGGAACAGCGGGGTAACGGGGAGCTGTTTTTT. This encodes CASSLEQRGNGELFF.

The chain is built from TRBV7-3 and TRBJ2-2; maybe TRBD2 (6 bases). This CDR3 contains 16 residues. CDR1 and CDR2 (germline): SGHTA, FQGTGA. Trimming removed 3 bases from V and 3 bases from J, with 14 bases in between. The CDR3 loop is CASSFSAGSHTGELFF. CDR3 DNA: TGTGCCAGCAGCTTCAGCGCGGGGAGCCACACCGGGGAGCTGTTTTTT. Complete variable domain (other parts from reference TRBV7-3 and TRBJ2-2): GAGVSQTPSNKVTEKGKYVELRCDPISGHTALYWYRQSLGQGPEFLIYFQGTGAADDSGLPNDRFFAVRPEGSVSTLKIQRTERGDSAVYLCASSFSAGSHTGELFFGEGSRLTVL.

The CDR3 region has the DNA TGTGCCAGCAGCCAAACAGGGGGGGGAACCGGGGAGCTGTTTTTT. It specifies CASSQTGGGTGELFF. The V gene is TRBV3-1 (or the pseudogene TRBV3-2), the J gene TRBJ2-2; D perhaps matches TRBD1 (8 bases). Germline V CDR1 and CDR2: LGHDT, YNNKEL (reference sequence). V lost 2 bases and J 5 bases, leaving 12 bases between the germline ends. CDR3 size: 15 residues.

The chain couples TRBV7-2 to TRBJ2-2, with a tentative D call TRBD1 (6 bases). Germline values: CDR1 SGHTA, CDR2 FQGNSA. V was cut by 5 bases and J by 1 base, with 11 bases left in between. The CDR3 runs 15 residues. Here the CDR3 reads CASSLRTENTGELFF. CDR3 nucleotides: TGTGCCAGCAGCCTACGGACAGAGAACACCGGGGAGCTGTTTTTT.

This chain joins TRBV28 and TRBJ1-2, with D perhaps TRBD1 (5 bases). Trimming shortened V by 5 bases and J by 5 bases, and 12 bases separated the two germline ends. The germline gives CDR1 MDHEN, CDR2 SYDVKM. CDR3 size: 13 residues. CDR3 amino acids: CASSPIDRYGYTF. The CDR3 DNA reads as TGTGCCAGCAGTCCCATCGACAGATATGGCTACACCTTC.

This chain connects TRBV10-3 to TRBJ1-1, with a tentative D call TRBD1 (5 bases). The ends were cut back, 3 bases at V and 1 base at J, with 15 bases in the middle. The CDR3 covers 16 residues. CDR1 and CDR2 from the germline V gene are ENHRY and SYGVKD. The CDR3 bases are TGTGCCATCAGTGAACAGAGGTTGGGGCAGAACACTGAAGCTTTCTTT. Translating it yields CAISEQRLGQNTEAFF.

V is TRBV7-9 and J is TRBJ2-2, with D possibly TRBD1 on 6 matching bases. The germline CDR1 and CDR2 sequences are SEHNR and FQNEAQ (reference sequence). The CDR3 sequence is 16 residues long. Trimming took 4 bases from V and 7 from J, leaving 19 bases between them. The CDR3 nucleotides read TGTGCCAGCAGCTCGACAGGAGAGCCTGACGTCGGGGAGCTGTTTTTT. Translating it yields CASSSTGEPDVGELFF.

The chain recombines TRBV28 with TRBJ2-7; 9 bases map to TRBD1. Per the germline V gene, CDR1 is MDHEN and CDR2 is SYDVKM. The CDR3 is made up of 15 amino acids. V lost 6 bases and J lost 4; bases outside the gene matches: 10. The CDR3 DNA follows: TGTGCCAGCAGACTTGGACGGACAGGGGATTACGAGCAGTACTTC. Protein: CASRLGRTGDYEQYF. Supplemented by reference TRBV28 and TRBJ2-7, the full variable domain reads DVKVTQSSRYLVKRTGEKVFLECVQDMDHENMFWYRQDPGLGLRLIYFSYDVKMKEKGDIPEGYSVSREKKERFSLILESASTNQTSMYLCASRLGRTGDYEQYFGPGTRLTVT.